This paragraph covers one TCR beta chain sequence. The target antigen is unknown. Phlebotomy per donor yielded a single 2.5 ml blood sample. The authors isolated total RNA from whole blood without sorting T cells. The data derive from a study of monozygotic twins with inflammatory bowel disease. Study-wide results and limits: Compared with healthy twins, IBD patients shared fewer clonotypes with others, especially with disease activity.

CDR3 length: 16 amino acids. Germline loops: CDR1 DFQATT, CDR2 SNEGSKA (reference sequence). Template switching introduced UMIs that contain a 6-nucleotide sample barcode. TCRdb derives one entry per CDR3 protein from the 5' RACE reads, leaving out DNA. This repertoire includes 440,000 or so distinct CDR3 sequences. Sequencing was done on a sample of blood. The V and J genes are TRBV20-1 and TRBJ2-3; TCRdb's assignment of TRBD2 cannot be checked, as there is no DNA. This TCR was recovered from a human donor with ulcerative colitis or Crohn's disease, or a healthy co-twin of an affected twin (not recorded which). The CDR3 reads CSAREGSGAETDTQYF.